The T cell receptor beta chain described here comes from a study of control samples from healthy donors and cancer patients. The assay was immunoSEQ multiplex PCR, and TCRdb's table has in-frame clones only and misses some. Found here are around 200,000 clones, 80% to 95% of them singletons; the top ten hold roughly 1.5%. The CDR3 covers 16 residues. The V end lost 3 bases, the J end lost 1 base, and 13 bases lay between the germline ends. Per germline, CDR1 SGHRS and CDR2 YFSETQ. The V and J genes are TRBV5-1 and TRBJ1-4; possible D gene TRBD1, 5 bases. The sequence came from a man between 18 and 35 years old in good health. Sequencing was performed on blood. The CDR3 DNA sequence: TGCGCCAGCAGCTGGGGCTTGGAGGGAACTAATGAAAAACTGTTTTTT. This translates into CASSWGLEGTNEKLFF.